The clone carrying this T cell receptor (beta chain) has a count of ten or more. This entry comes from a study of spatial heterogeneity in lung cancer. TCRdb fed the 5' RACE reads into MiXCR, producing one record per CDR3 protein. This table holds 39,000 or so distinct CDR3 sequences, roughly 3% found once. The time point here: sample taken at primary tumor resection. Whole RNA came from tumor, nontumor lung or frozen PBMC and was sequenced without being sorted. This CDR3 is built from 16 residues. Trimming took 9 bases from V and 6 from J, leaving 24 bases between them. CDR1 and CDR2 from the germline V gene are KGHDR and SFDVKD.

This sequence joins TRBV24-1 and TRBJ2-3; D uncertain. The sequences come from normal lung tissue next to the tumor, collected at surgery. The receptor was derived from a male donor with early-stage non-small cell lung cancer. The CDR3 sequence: CATRPSPSSGVDTQYF. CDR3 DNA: TGTGCCACCCGACCATCCCCTAGTAGTGGGGTGGATACGCAGTATTTT.